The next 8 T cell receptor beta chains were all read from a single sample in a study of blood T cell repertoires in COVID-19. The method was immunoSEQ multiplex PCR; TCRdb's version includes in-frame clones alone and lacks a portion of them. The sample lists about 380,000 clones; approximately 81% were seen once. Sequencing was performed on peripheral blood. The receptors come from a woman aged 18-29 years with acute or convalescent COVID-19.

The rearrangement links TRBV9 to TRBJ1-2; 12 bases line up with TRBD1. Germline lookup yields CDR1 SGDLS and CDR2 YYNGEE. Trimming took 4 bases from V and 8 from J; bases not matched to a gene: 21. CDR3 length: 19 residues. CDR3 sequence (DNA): TGTGCCAGCAGCCTAAAACCTGCCGGGACAGGGGGCGATCTTTGGGGCTACACCTTC. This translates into CASSLKPAGTGGDLWGYTF.

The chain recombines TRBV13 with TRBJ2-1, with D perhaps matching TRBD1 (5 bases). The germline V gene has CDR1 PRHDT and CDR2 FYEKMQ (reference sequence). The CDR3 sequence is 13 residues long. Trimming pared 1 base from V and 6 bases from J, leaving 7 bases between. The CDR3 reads CASSLERGNEQFF. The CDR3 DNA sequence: TGTGCCAGCAGCTTAGAAAGGGGCAATGAGCAGTTCTTC. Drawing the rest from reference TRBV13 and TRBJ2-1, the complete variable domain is AAGVIQSPRHLIKEKRETATLKCYPIPRHDTVYWYQQGPGQDPQFLISFYEKMQSDKGSIPDRFSAQQFSDYHSELNMSSLELGDSALYFCASSLERGNEQFFGPGTRLTVL.

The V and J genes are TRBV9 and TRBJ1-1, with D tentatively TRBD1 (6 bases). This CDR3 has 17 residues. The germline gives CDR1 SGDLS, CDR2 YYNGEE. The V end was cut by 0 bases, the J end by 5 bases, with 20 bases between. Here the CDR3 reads CASSVGFMGGGRTEAFF. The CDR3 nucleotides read TGTGCCAGCAGCGTAGGTTTCATGGGTGGGGGCCGGACTGAAGCTTTCTTT.

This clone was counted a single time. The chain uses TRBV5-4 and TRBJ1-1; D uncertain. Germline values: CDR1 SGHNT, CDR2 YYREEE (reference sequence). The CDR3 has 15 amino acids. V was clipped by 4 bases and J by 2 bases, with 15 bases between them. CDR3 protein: CASSLGTQPNTEAFF. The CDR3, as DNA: TGTGCCAGCAGCCTTGGAACACAGCCAAACACTGAAGCTTTCTTT.

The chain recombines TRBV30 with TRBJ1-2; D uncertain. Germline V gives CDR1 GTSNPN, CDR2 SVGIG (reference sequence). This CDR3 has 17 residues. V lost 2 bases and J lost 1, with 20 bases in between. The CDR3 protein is CAWSRGQVVPNNYGYTF. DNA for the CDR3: TGTGCCTGGAGTCGAGGGCAGGTCGTGCCTAATAACTATGGCTACACCTTC.

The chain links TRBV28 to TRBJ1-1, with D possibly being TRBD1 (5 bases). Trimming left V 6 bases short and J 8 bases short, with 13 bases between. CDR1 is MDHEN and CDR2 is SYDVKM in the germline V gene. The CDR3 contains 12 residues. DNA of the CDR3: TGTGCCAGCAGCCTCTGGGGGGTAGAAGCTTTCTTT. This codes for CASSLWGVEAFF.

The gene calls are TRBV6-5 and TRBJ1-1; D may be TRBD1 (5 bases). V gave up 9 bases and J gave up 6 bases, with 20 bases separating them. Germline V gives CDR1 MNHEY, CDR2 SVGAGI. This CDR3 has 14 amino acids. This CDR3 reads CASAWRGISAEAFF. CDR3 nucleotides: TGTGCCAGTGCTTGGAGGGGAATCAGCGCTGAAGCTTTCTTT.

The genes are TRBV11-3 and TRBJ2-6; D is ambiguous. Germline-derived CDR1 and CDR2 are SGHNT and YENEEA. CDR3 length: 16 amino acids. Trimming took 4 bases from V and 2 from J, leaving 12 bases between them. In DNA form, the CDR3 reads TGTGCCAGCAGCTCGGGTCCTATGGCTGGGGCCAACGTCCTGACTTTC. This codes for CASSSGPMAGANVLTF.